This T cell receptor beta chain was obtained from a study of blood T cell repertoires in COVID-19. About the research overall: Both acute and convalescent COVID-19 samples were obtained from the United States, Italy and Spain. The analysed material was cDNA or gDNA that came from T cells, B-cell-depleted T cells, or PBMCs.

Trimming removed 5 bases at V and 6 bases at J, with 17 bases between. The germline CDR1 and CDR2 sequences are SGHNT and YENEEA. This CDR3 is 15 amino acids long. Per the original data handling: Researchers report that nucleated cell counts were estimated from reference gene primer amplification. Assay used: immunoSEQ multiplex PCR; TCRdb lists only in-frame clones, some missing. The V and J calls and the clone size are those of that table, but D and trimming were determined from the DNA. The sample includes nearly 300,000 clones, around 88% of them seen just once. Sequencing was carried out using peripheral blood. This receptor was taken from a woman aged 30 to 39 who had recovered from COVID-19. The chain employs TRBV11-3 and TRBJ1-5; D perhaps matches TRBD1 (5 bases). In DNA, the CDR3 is TGTGCCAGCAGCGCGGGACCCAGGTTAGGTCAGCCCCAGCATTTT. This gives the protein CASSAGPRLGQPQHF.